The 24 T cell receptor beta chains presented below share a single source sample, sequenced in a study of T cell responses to AZD1222 COVID-19 vaccine. This table comes from immunoSEQ multiplex PCR, and its TCRdb copy is limited to in-frame clones, with some not included. The sample has more than 150,000 clones; about 93% are singletons. Sequencing was performed on peripheral blood, taken 28 days after the second AZD1222 dose. The receptors originated from an adult who received the AZD1222 COVID-19 vaccine.

In this sample, this clone turned up once. The chain employs TRBV28 and TRBJ2-7; 12 bases match TRBD1. The V segment lost 3 bases and the J segment 0 bases; nucleotides outside the gene matches: 18. From germline, CDR1 is MDHEN and CDR2 SYDVKM. The CDR3 spans 21 residues. The DNA for the CDR3 is TGTGCCAGCAGTTTGTCCTTAACCGGGACAGGGGGCCTCCTACTCTCCTACGAGCAGTACTTC. This encodes CASSLSLTGTGGLLLSYEQYF. Combining the CDR3 with reference TRBV28 and TRBJ2-7 gives the whole variable domain DVKVTQSSRYLVKRTGEKVFLECVQDMDHENMFWYRQDPGLGLRLIYFSYDVKMKEKGDIPEGYSVSREKKERFSLILESASTNQTSMYLCASSLSLTGTGGLLLSYEQYFGPGTRLTVT.

The chain recombines TRBV29-1 with TRBJ2-2; no definite D call. Trimming removed 2 bases from V and 4 bases from J, with 5 bases in between. The CDR3 has 12 residues. Germline V gives CDR1 SQVTM, CDR2 ANQGSEA. Here the CDR3 reads CSVERVTGELFF. CDR3 DNA: TGCAGCGTTGAAAGGGTCACCGGGGAGCTGTTTTTT.

The chain uses TRBV28 and TRBJ1-1, with 7 bases matching TRBD1. V lost 1 base to trimming and J lost 2 bases; unmatched junction nucleotides: 4. There are 15 residues in the CDR3. The germline CDR1 and CDR2 sequences are MDHEN and SYDVKM. The DNA for the CDR3 is TGTGCCAGCAGTTTATCAGGGGGACTTAACACTGAAGCTTTCTTT. It encodes CASSLSGGLNTEAFF.

J is TRBJ2-1 and V is TRBV4-3; 9 bases map to TRBD2. The J segment lost 9 bases and the V segment lost 0 bases, leaving 9 bases of the junction unmatched. Germline V gene lookup returns CDR1 LGHNA and CDR2 YSLEER. CDR3 size: 16 residues. CDR3 DNA: TGCGCCAGCAGCCAAGATGAGGGCGGGGGGGCCGTTGAGCAGTTCTTC. It is translated as CASSQDEGGGAVEQFF.

The chain carries TRBV28 and TRBJ1-5, with D perhaps matching TRBD1 (5 bases). Germline V gene data show CDR1 as MDHEN and CDR2 as SYDVKM. Trimming left V 5 bases short and J 1 base short, with 12 bases between. This CDR3 has 15 amino acids. The CDR3 region has the DNA TGTGCCAGCAGTCCAAGGGGAGGGAGCAATCAGCCCCAGCATTTT. The encoded protein is CASSPRGGSNQPQHF. Complete variable domain (other parts from reference TRBV28 and TRBJ1-5): DVKVTQSSRYLVKRTGEKVFLECVQDMDHENMFWYRQDPGLGLRLIYFSYDVKMKEKGDIPEGYSVSREKKERFSLILESASTNQTSMYLCASSPRGGSNQPQHFGDGTRLSIL.

Written as DNA, the CDR3 is TGTGCCAGCGTCATCTGGGGGATTGGGGGTTCACCCCTCCACTTT. This translates into CASVIWGIGGSPLHF. This chain connects TRBV2 to TRBJ1-6; a weak D match, TRBD1 (5 bases). The CDR3 loop spans 15 amino acids. Trimming removed 8 bases from V and 9 bases from J, with 20 bases in between. The germline V gene encodes CDR1 SNHLY and CDR2 FYNNEI.

In this sample, this clone turned up a few times. The V and J genes are TRBV6-5 and TRBJ2-3; the D is unclear. Per germline, CDR1 MNHEY and CDR2 SVGAGI. CDR3 length: 15 amino acids. The germline V and J ends were trimmed by 2 bases and 0 bases, with 9 bases remaining between them. Written as DNA, the CDR3 is TGTGCCAGCAGTTACGGAAAAATAAGCACAGATACGCAGTATTTT. This sequence encodes CASSYGKISTDTQYF.

The DNA of the CDR3 is TGTGCCAGCAGAGGTCAGGGGGCGCAAGACTATGGCTACACCTTC. Residues: CASRGQGAQDYGYTF. The rearrangement links TRBV6-5 to TRBJ1-2, with 8 bases aligning to TRBD1. CDR1 MNHEY and CDR2 SVGAGI come from the germline V gene. Losses at the gene ends were 6 bases for V and 3 bases for J; bases not matched to a gene: 9. The CDR3 spans 15 residues.

This rearrangement joins TRBV10-3 to TRBJ2-1; 12 positions agree with TRBD1. Germline V gene data show CDR1 as ENHRY and CDR2 as SYGVKD. The V segment lost 9 bases and the J segment 8 bases; nucleotides outside the gene matches: 5. This CDR3 is built from 13 residues. The DNA of the CDR3 is TGTGCCATATCCGGGACAGGGGGCGATGAGCAGTTCTTC. Translated: CAISGTGGDEQFF.

The chain couples TRBV2 to TRBJ1-2; the D gene is possibly TRBD1 (6 bases). Germline loops: CDR1 SNHLY, CDR2 FYNNEI. Deletions cut 8 bases from V and 0 bases from J, with 13 bases between. This CDR3 contains 14 residues. The CDR3 DNA follows: TGTGCCAGCCTCGGTCGGGGGCCTAACTATGGCTACACCTTC. Translation gives CASLGRGPNYGYTF.

This chain joins TRBV24-1 and TRBJ2-2, with 7 bases aligning to TRBD1. Trimming at V came to 5 bases and at J to 5 bases, leaving 13 bases not matched to a gene. Germline V gene sequence: CDR1 KGHDR, CDR2 SFDVKD. CDR3 length: 17 residues. CDR3 region: CATSALDDRVRTGELFF. For the CDR3, the DNA is TGTGCCACCAGTGCCCTCGACGACAGGGTGAGGACCGGGGAGCTGTTTTTT.

The chain recombines TRBV6-1 with TRBJ2-7; 9 nucleotides line up with TRBD1. V lost 2 bases to trimming and J lost 4 bases; unmatched junction nucleotides: 3. Germline CDR1 and CDR2: MNHNS and SASEGT. The CDR3 totals 14 residues. CDR3 sequence: CASSEQGQGYEQYF. CDR3 nucleotides: TGTGCCAGCAGTGAACAGGGACAGGGTTACGAGCAGTACTTC.

This clone was counted a few times. V usage is TRBV7-9 and J usage is TRBJ2-1; D perhaps matches TRBD2 (5 bases). Germline loops: CDR1 SEHNR, CDR2 FQNEAQ (reference sequence). V dropped 5 bases and J dropped 0 bases, with 11 bases sitting between them. The CDR3 is 15 residues long. The CDR3 bases are TGTGCCAGCAGCCCACGCCGGGGCTCCTACAATGAGCAGTTCTTC. Its protein product is CASSPRRGSYNEQFF.

V gene TRBV27 combines with J gene TRBJ2-7; D possibly uses TRBD1 or TRBD2 (5 bases each). The V gene lost 0 bases and the J gene lost 3 bases, with 12 bases spanning the gap. The CDR3 covers 15 residues. The germline gives CDR1 MNHEY, CDR2 SMNVEV (reference sequence). CDR3 DNA: TGTGCCAGCAGTTTATCCCCCGCAGGGAGCTACGAGCAGTACTTC. Its translation is CASSLSPAGSYEQYF.

V is TRBV24-1 and J is TRBJ1-5, with 7 bases that match TRBD1. The CDR3 is 16 amino acids. J lost 6 bases, V lost 9 bases, and 16 bases had no gene match. CDR1 and CDR2 (germline): KGHDR, SFDVKD. The CDR3 DNA reads TGTGCCACCCAGAGAGAGGGGGCCAAAGATGGTCAGCCCCAGCATTTT. Protein product: CATQREGAKDGQPQHF.

The chain has TRBV29-1 and TRBJ2-1; 9 nucleotides agree with TRBD2. From germline, CDR1 is SQVTM and CDR2 ANQGSEA. After removal of 6 bases from V and 6 bases from J, the junction contained 18 bases not matched to a gene. CDR3 length: 17 residues. CDR3 protein: CSVPGVRGGLRINEQFF. For the CDR3, the DNA is TGCAGCGTCCCGGGGGTGCGGGGGGGCCTCCGAATCAATGAGCAGTTCTTC.

CDR3 sequence reads: CASSQGAKETQYF. CDR3 DNA: TGTGCCAGCAGCCAGGGGGCCAAAGAGACCCAGTACTTC. The V gene is TRBV3-1 (or the pseudogene TRBV3-2), the J gene TRBJ2-5, with D possibly being TRBD1 (6 bases). Trimming removed 3 bases at V and 3 bases at J, with 8 bases between. The CDR3 has 13 residues. From germline, CDR1 is LGHDT and CDR2 YNNKEL (reference sequence).

The chain is built from TRBV5-8 and TRBJ1-1, with 9 bases fitting TRBD1. CDR1 and CDR2 from the germline V gene are SGHTS and YDEGEE. The length of the CDR3 is 14 residues. V shed 3 bases and J 7 bases; nucleotides not matched to a gene: 7. CDR3 bases: TGTGCCAGCAGCTCGATGGGACAGGGCTATGAAGCTTTCTTT. Protein sequence: CASSSMGQGYEAFF.

The DNA for the CDR3 is TGTGCCAGCAGCTCCGACAACTCTGGAAACACCATATATTTT. It is translated as CASSSDNSGNTIYF. The V call is TRBV7-3, the J call TRBJ1-3; D gene unclear. The CDR3 contains 14 residues. CDR1 is SGHTA, CDR2 FQGTGA, per germline. Between the trimmed V and J ends, which lost 4 bases and 0 bases, there was a span of 7 bases.

V is TRBV7-9 and J is TRBJ1-2; the D gene is possibly TRBD1 (6 bases). Per the germline V gene, CDR1 is SEHNR and CDR2 is FQNEAQ (reference sequence). The CDR3 runs 15 residues. Trimming left V 5 bases short and J 6 bases short, with 19 bases between. The DNA of the CDR3 is TGTGCCAGCAGCAGAGGCTGGGCAGGGGAGGATGGCTACACCTTC. Its translation: CASSRGWAGEDGYTF. Drawing the rest from reference TRBV7-9 and TRBJ1-2, the complete variable domain is DTGVSQNPRHKITKRGQNVTFRCDPISEHNRLYWYRQTLGQGPEFLTYFQNEAQLEKSRLLSDRFSAERPKGSFSTLEIQRTEQGDSAMYLCASSRGWAGEDGYTFGSGTRLTVV.

The chain links TRBV5-4 to TRBJ1-1; D unresolved. This CDR3 has 12 residues. V lost 4 bases, J lost 9 bases, and 13 bases lay in between. The germline CDR1 and CDR2 sequences are SGHNT and YYREEE (reference sequence). DNA of the CDR3: TGTGCCAGCAGCCCCCCCTCGGCTCAAGCTTTCTTT. It codes for CASSPPSAQAFF.

The V gene is TRBV15, the J gene TRBJ1-1; the D is unclear. V gave up 3 bases and J gave up 2 bases, with 10 bases separating them. The CDR3 has 14 residues. Germline assignment: CDR1 LNHNV and CDR2 YYDKDF (reference sequence). As DNA, the CDR3 is TGTGCCACCAGCAGTCCCTCATCCAACACTGAAGCTTTCTTT. The encoded protein is CATSSPSSNTEAFF.

The rearrangement uses TRBV30 and TRBJ1-5; TRBD1 agrees at 8 bases. J gave up 3 bases and V 4 bases, and 5 bases lay outside the gene matches. Germline loops: CDR1 GTSNPN, CDR2 SVGIG (reference sequence). The CDR3 contains 14 residues. The CDR3, as DNA: TGTGCCTGGACCCAGGGACAGGTCAATCAGCCCCAGCATTTT. Protein product: CAWTQGQVNQPQHF.

The chain links TRBV6-5 to TRBJ1-2; D is possibly TRBD1 (5 bases). Per the germline V gene, CDR1 is MNHEY and CDR2 is SVGAGI. V was cut by 6 bases and J by 4 bases, with 18 bases left in between. This CDR3 is 15 amino acids long. This CDR3 is CASSRAVARGYGYTF. The CDR3 bases are TGTGCCAGCAGCCGAGCGGTAGCTAGGGGCTATGGCTACACCTTC.